A single sample is the source of the 10 T cell receptor beta chains below, sequenced in a study of T-cell memory formation after mild COVID-19. TCRdb reprocessed the 5' RACE reads with MiXCR, giving one entry per CDR3 protein. This table has hundreds of thousands of distinct CDR3 sequences, just over 20% appearing once. The sequencing input was PBMCs or a T cell subset sorted from them (not recorded which). These receptors were collected from an adult woman who had mild COVID-19 (a few samples of this study predate the infection). Cell type and time point are not known.

This clonotype came up a few times. The rearrangement joins TRBV11-1 to TRBJ2-1, with TRBD2 identical over 8 bases. The CDR3 has 15 amino acids. Germline V CDR1 and CDR2: SGHAT, FQDESV (reference sequence). Germline trimming cut 2 bases from V and 6 bases from J; bases unmatched to any gene: 6. CDR3 protein: CASSLRLAGSNEQFF. The CDR3 nucleotides read TGTGCCAGCAGCTTACGCTTAGCGGGATCCAATGAGCAGTTCTTC.

The chain links TRBV28 to TRBJ2-3; D is unresolved. Trimming stripped 1 base from V and 7 bases from J, with 9 bases between. The germline CDR1 and CDR2 sequences are MDHEN and SYDVKM. The CDR3 loop spans 13 amino acids. CDR3 region: CASSLSGLYTQYF. Written as DNA, the CDR3 is TGTGCCAGCAGTTTATCTGGCCTGTATACGCAGTATTTT.

This clonotype turned up a few times. The chain uses TRBV5-1 and TRBJ2-1; 8 bases fit TRBD2. J gave up 6 bases and V 7 bases, and 9 bases lay outside the gene matches. Germline V lookup: CDR1 SGHRS, CDR2 YFSETQ. The CDR3 loop spans 14 amino acids. CDR3 bases: TGCGCCAGCGGTTTCGCGGGAGGAACCAATGAGCAGTTCTTC. This gives the protein CASGFAGGTNEQFF.

This chain connects TRBV29-1 to TRBJ2-2; TRBD1 might be the D (6 bases). Germline V gene data show CDR1 as SQVTM and CDR2 as ANQGSEA. V was trimmed by 8 bases and J by 0 bases, leaving 10 bases between them. The CDR3 is 13 residues long. In DNA, the CDR3 is TGCAGCACAAGGACAGCGAACACCGGGGAGCTGTTTTTT. Translation: CSTRTANTGELFF.

The count of this clonotype is one. The chain links TRBV24-1 to TRBJ2-1; tentatively, D is TRBD2 (5 bases). The V and J ends lost 1 base and 6 bases respectively, with 9 bases between them. CDR1 is KGHDR and CDR2 is SFDVKD in the germline V gene. The CDR3 contains 14 residues. The CDR3 is CATSDLAEANEQFF. DNA of the CDR3: TGTGCCACCAGTGATTTAGCGGAAGCCAATGAGCAGTTCTTC.

The sample holds a few counts of this clonotype. The gene calls are TRBV6-6 and TRBJ1-1; TRBD1 might be the D (6 bases). The CDR3 sequence is 14 residues long. With 5 bases removed from V and 0 bases from J, the gap between germline ends came to 10 bases. The V gene's germline CDR1 is MNHNY and CDR2 SVGAGI (reference sequence). The CDR3 nucleotides are TGTGCCAGCAGTGACAGGATCATGAACACTGAAGCTTTCTTT. Its translation is CASSDRIMNTEAFF.

The rearrangement links TRBV10-1 to TRBJ2-7, with 8 bases aligning to TRBD2. The V gene's germline CDR1 is WNHNN and CDR2 SYGVQD (reference sequence). The CDR3 is made up of 18 amino acids. Trimming took 0 bases from V and 2 from J; bases not matched to a gene: 12. The CDR3 loop is CASSESERLAGRPYEQYF. In DNA, the CDR3 is TGCGCCAGCAGTGAGTCGGAGAGGCTAGCGGGCCGTCCCTACGAGCAGTACTTC.

The sample holds a few counts of this clonotype. The chain uses TRBV12-3 or TRBV12-4 and TRBJ1-1; no clear D. Trimming removed 3 bases at V and 3 bases at J, with 8 bases between. The CDR3 contains 13 residues. The CDR3 bases are TGTGCCAGCAGTTTTACCCCGGACACTGAAGCTTTCTTT. It is translated as CASSFTPDTEAFF.

This rearrangement joins TRBV19 to TRBJ1-2, with 8 bases lining up with TRBD1. The CDR3 consists of 14 residues. Per the germline V gene, CDR1 is LNHDA and CDR2 is SQIVND (reference sequence). V gave up 9 bases and J gave up 5 bases; unmatched junction bases: 11. The CDR3 spells CASREVDRAYGYTF. The CDR3 DNA sequence: TGTGCCAGCCGGGAGGTGGACAGGGCATATGGCTACACCTTC. The full variable domain, rest sourced from reference TRBV19 and TRBJ1-2, is DGGITQSPKYLFRKEGQNVTLSCEQNLNHDAMYWYRQDPGQGLRLIYYSQIVNDFQKGDIAEGYSVSREKKESFPLTVTSAQKNPTAFYLCASREVDRAYGYTFGSGTRLTVV.

V gene TRBV6-2 or TRBV6-3 combines with J gene TRBJ2-7, with D hard to call. There are 13 residues in the CDR3. Germline V CDR1 and CDR2: MNHEY, SVGEGT. Trimming took 2 bases from V and 6 from J, leaving 11 bases between them. CDR3 coding DNA: TGTGCCAGCAGTTACCTGGCCGCGGCCGAGCAGTACTTC. Encoded protein: CASSYLAAAEQYF.